The 8 T cell receptor beta chains presented below share a single source sample, sequenced in a study of shared clonotypes between healthy human individuals. Assay: immunoSEQ multiplex PCR; the TCRdb copy retains only in-frame clones and omits some. The table lists nearly 2 million clones, about 95% of them singletons. As defined, naive CD8 cells were CD45RO-negative and positively selected for CCR7, with terminally differentiated effector memory CD45RA+ cells excluded. The sample consisted of naive CD8+ T cells sorted from blood. The receptors stem from a man between 18 and 29 years old in good health.

Comments on this clone: In the same sample, other DNA sequences code for this CDR3. V gene TRBV6-1 combines with J gene TRBJ2-3; D possibly corresponds to TRBD1 (5 bases). V was shortened by 2 bases and J by 0 bases, with 12 bases between the two germline ends. CDR3 length: 16 amino acids. Germline lookup yields CDR1 MNHNS and CDR2 SASEGT. The CDR3 nucleotides read TGTGCCAGCAGTGAACTAACAGGCCCTAGCACAGATACGCAGTATTTT. Its protein product is CASSELTGPSTDTQYF.

The genes are TRBV30 and TRBJ2-7, with D uncertain. CDR1 is GTSNPN, CDR2 SVGIG, per germline (reference sequence). The germline V and J ends were trimmed by 2 bases and 5 bases, with 16 bases remaining between them. The CDR3 is 14 residues long. DNA for the CDR3: TGTGCCTGGAGTTACCCCTACCTGCATGACGAGCAGTACTTC. It codes for CAWSYPYLHDEQYF.

The rearrangement uses TRBV9 and TRBJ2-5; 9 bases line up with TRBD2. CDR3 length equals 16 residues. With 4 bases clipped from V and 1 base from J, the junction kept 8 bases outside the gene matches. Germline CDR1 reads SGDLS; CDR2 reads YYNGEE. The CDR3 DNA reads TGTGCCAGCAGCCCCCATGGCGGGGGGGCCCAAGAGACCCAGTACTTC. This gives the protein CASSPHGGGAQETQYF.

The rearrangement uses TRBV2 and TRBJ2-3, with D perhaps assigned TRBD1 or TRBD2 (6 bases each). V shed 4 bases and J shed 0 bases, with 20 bases lying between them. Germline loops: CDR1 SNHLY, CDR2 FYNNEI. This CDR3 is built from 18 residues. CDR3 bases: TGTGCCAGCAGTGTGGGGGGCGGTCCGTCCGCTAGCACAGATACGCAGTATTTT. Protein product: CASSVGGGPSASTDTQYF.

The chain joins TRBV2 to TRBJ1-4, with D uncertain. The germline V and J ends were trimmed by 8 bases and 7 bases, with 17 bases remaining between them. This CDR3 has 14 residues. Germline-derived CDR1 and CDR2 are SNHLY and FYNNEI. CDR3 DNA sequence: TGTGCCAGCGAATTAGGGAGGCTAGGTGAAAAACTGTTTTTT. Translating it yields CASELGRLGEKLFF.

The chain carries TRBV7-9 and TRBJ2-1; the D is unclear. V lost 4 bases and J 6 bases, leaving 19 bases between the germline ends. CDR3 length equals 16 residues. Germline CDR1 and CDR2: SEHNR and FQNEAQ (reference sequence). CDR3 sequence: CASSYPSGGPSNEQFF. The CDR3 DNA reads TGTGCCAGCAGCTACCCCTCTGGCGGACCCTCCAATGAGCAGTTCTTC.

V usage is TRBV6-6 and J usage is TRBJ2-5; D gene ambiguous. Trimming pared 1 base from V and 5 bases from J, leaving 5 bases between. The length of the CDR3 is 12 residues. Germline assignment: CDR1 MNHNY and CDR2 SVGAGI (reference sequence). The CDR3 sequence: CASSYFKETQYF. The CDR3 nucleotides read TGTGCCAGCAGTTACTTTAAGGAGACCCAGTACTTC.

The V gene is TRBV2, the J gene TRBJ1-5; no definite D call. This CDR3 comprises 16 residues. Germline-derived CDR1 and CDR2 are SNHLY and FYNNEI. With 4 bases removed from V and 0 bases from J, the gap between germline ends came to 13 bases. The CDR3 coding sequence is TGTGCCAGCAGTGCTTGGCAGACGTATAGCAATCAGCCCCAGCATTTT. Translated: CASSAWQTYSNQPQHF.